The sequence of this T cell receptor (beta chain) was determined in a study of blood T cell repertoires in COVID-19. About the research overall: Samples came from the United States, Italy and Spain, spanning acute and convalescent COVID-19. From T cells, B-cell-depleted T cells, or PBMCs came the material, which was cDNA or gDNA.

The CDR3 is made up of 13 amino acids. In germline, CDR1 is SQVTM, CDR2 ANQGSEA. Trimming pared 4 bases from V and 4 bases from J, leaving 11 bases between. Per the study methods: From reference gene primer amplification, estimates of nucleated cell counts were derived. The data were produced by immunoSEQ multiplex PCR, yet TCRdb's version contains in-frame clones alone and is incomplete. V and J calls plus clone size are reproduced from that table; the DNA served to infer D and trimming. Of around 160,000 clones in the sample, 75% to 85% are singletons; the top ten hold 11%. The rearrangement links TRBV29-1 to TRBJ2-1, with D maybe TRBD1 (6 bases). The receptor was isolated from a human donor in a cohort sampled during active COVID-19. Sequencing was performed on peripheral blood. CDR3 in amino acids: CSVVPGAYNEQFF. The CDR3 DNA reads TGCAGCGTTGTCCCAGGGGCTTACAATGAGCAGTTCTTC.